These T cell receptor beta chains were read from a single sample in a study of T cell responses to AZD1222 COVID-19 vaccine. Some clones are missing from TCRdb's copy, which holds only in-frame ones; the method was immunoSEQ multiplex PCR. The sample consists of tens of thousands of clones, roughly 90% of them appearing once. The sequences come from peripheral blood, collected 28 days after the second AZD1222 dose. These receptors originate from an adult who received the AZD1222 COVID-19 vaccine. The CDR3 runs from the conserved cysteine through the conserved F or W. A D gene is named only where the DNA matches it firmly. Size tells how often a clone was seen (once, few, many) or the class of an expanded clone, and some rows leave it out.

j_call: TRBJ1-2; clone_size: .; v_call: TRBV6-2/TRBV6-3; d_call: .; cdr3_nt: TGTGCCAGCAGTTCGGGAACCCCCTTTGGCTATGGCTACACCTTC; cdr3_aa: CASSSGTPFGYGYTF
j_call: TRBJ2-6; clone_size: once; v_call: TRBV3-1/TRBV3-2; d_call: .; cdr3_nt: TGTGCCAGCAGCCCAGGAGGGACCGGGGCCAACGTCCTGACTTTC; cdr3_aa: CASSPGGTGANVLTF
j_call: TRBJ2-5; clone_size: .; v_call: TRBV4-1; d_call: .; cdr3_nt: TGCGCCAGCAGCCAAGGGGGGGCCGGTGAGACCCAGTACTTC; cdr3_aa: CASSQGGAGETQYF
j_call: TRBJ1-2; clone_size: .; v_call: TRBV7-9; d_call: .; cdr3_nt: TGTGCCAGCAGCTGGCCGGGCCCTTACTATGGCTACACCTTC; cdr3_aa: CASSWPGPYYGYTF
j_call: TRBJ2-1; clone_size: .; v_call: TRBV30; d_call: TRBD2; cdr3_nt: TGTGCCTGGAGTGTACGCGGACTAGTGAACAATGAGCAGTTCTTC; cdr3_aa: CAWSVRGLVNNEQFF
j_call: TRBJ2-1; clone_size: .; v_call: TRBV27; d_call: TRBD2; cdr3_nt: TGTGCCAGCAGTTTTAGAGGGACTAGCGGCAATGAGCAGTTCTTC; cdr3_aa: CASSFRGTSGNEQFF
j_call: TRBJ2-1; clone_size: .; v_call: TRBV29-1; d_call: .; cdr3_nt: TGCAGCGTACCTAAACCAATCTCTTACAATGAGCAGTTCTTC; cdr3_aa: CSVPKPISYNEQFF
j_call: TRBJ1-3; clone_size: .; v_call: TRBV30; d_call: .; cdr3_nt: TGTGCCTGGCGCCCCGAGAGGGTTCCATCTGGAAACACCATATATTTT; cdr3_aa: CAWRPERVPSGNTIYF
j_call: TRBJ1-2; clone_size: few; v_call: TRBV30; d_call: .; cdr3_nt: TGTGCCTGGAGTCCCCCCCGGGGTGCAGGGTCGGACTATGGCTACACCTTC; cdr3_aa: CAWSPPRGAGSDYGYTF
j_call: TRBJ2-4; clone_size: .; v_call: TRBV28; d_call: .; cdr3_nt: TGTGCCAGCAGTTTCTTGGAGGCTGCCAAAAACATTCAGTACTTC; cdr3_aa: CASSFLEAAKNIQYF
j_call: TRBJ2-1; clone_size: .; v_call: TRBV19; d_call: .; cdr3_nt: TGTGCCAGTAGTATAGCGGGACTGAGGTCGTCCTACAATGAGCAGTTCTTC; cdr3_aa: CASSIAGLRSSYNEQFF
j_call: TRBJ2-3; clone_size: .; v_call: TRBV3-1/TRBV3-2; d_call: TRBD1; cdr3_nt: TGTGCCAGCAGCCAAGGACAGGGGGGCACAGATACGCAGTATTTT; cdr3_aa: CASSQGQGGTDTQYF
j_call: TRBJ1-1; clone_size: .; v_call: TRBV11-3; d_call: .; cdr3_nt: TGTGCCAGCAGCTTGACCAGGGTGACTGAAGCTTTCTTT; cdr3_aa: CASSLTRVTEAFF
j_call: TRBJ2-7; clone_size: .; v_call: TRBV6-5; d_call: TRBD2; cdr3_nt: TGTGCCAGCACCAGCGGGAGGGCCTACGAGCAGTACTTC; cdr3_aa: CASTSGRAYEQYF
j_call: TRBJ1-5; clone_size: .; v_call: TRBV28; d_call: TRBD1; cdr3_nt: TGTGCCAGCAGCCAGGCGACAGGGGCTGATAGCAATCAGCCCCAGCATTTT; cdr3_aa: CASSQATGADSNQPQHF
j_call: TRBJ2-7; clone_size: .; v_call: TRBV28; d_call: .; cdr3_nt: TGTGCCAGCAGTTACACTACAGGGTATTCGGGAAACTACGAGCAGTACTTC; cdr3_aa: CASSYTTGYSGNYEQYF
j_call: TRBJ2-7; clone_size: .; v_call: TRBV1; d_call: .; cdr3_nt: TGCACCAGCAGCCAAGAAGATCGGGACAGGGGCTACGAGCAGTACTTC; cdr3_aa: CTSSQEDRDRGYEQYF
j_call: TRBJ2-1; clone_size: .; v_call: TRBV24-1; d_call: TRBD2; cdr3_nt: TGTGCCACCAGTGAGGCCGGACTAGCGGGAGTAGGCAATGAGCAGTTCTTC; cdr3_aa: CATSEAGLAGVGNEQFF
j_call: TRBJ2-2; clone_size: .; v_call: TRBV12-3/TRBV12-4; d_call: .; cdr3_nt: TGTGCCAGCTCGAAAGAGACCGGGGAGCTGTTTTTT; cdr3_aa: CASSKETGELFF
j_call: TRBJ2-1; clone_size: .; v_call: TRBV4-2; d_call: .; cdr3_nt: TGTGCCAGCAGCCAAGTTTGGGACATAGACAATGAGCAGTTCTTC; cdr3_aa: CASSQVWDIDNEQFF
j_call: TRBJ2-3; clone_size: .; v_call: TRBV10-3; d_call: .; cdr3_nt: TGTGCCATCAAAGACGGGAAGGGGGCAGATACGCAGTATTTT; cdr3_aa: CAIKDGKGADTQYF
j_call: TRBJ2-7; clone_size: .; v_call: TRBV2; d_call: TRBD1; cdr3_nt: TGTGCCAGCAGTGGACAGGGGGACGAGCAGTACTTC; cdr3_aa: CASSGQGDEQYF
j_call: TRBJ2-7; clone_size: .; v_call: TRBV12-3/TRBV12-4; d_call: .; cdr3_nt: TGTGCCAGCAGTAACACACCGCCCTACGAGCAGTACTTC; cdr3_aa: CASSNTPPYEQYF
j_call: TRBJ1-5; clone_size: .; v_call: TRBV10-2; d_call: TRBD1; cdr3_nt: TGCGCCAGCGGACCCGGGACAGGGGTTCAGCCCCAGCATTTT; cdr3_aa: CASGPGTGVQPQHF
j_call: TRBJ2-3; clone_size: .; v_call: TRBV28; d_call: TRBD2; cdr3_nt: TGTGCCAGCTGCGGGGGGACTAGCCCCTCGGATACGCAGTATTTT; cdr3_aa: CASCGGTSPSDTQYF
j_call: TRBJ2-3; clone_size: .; v_call: TRBV7-6; d_call: .; cdr3_nt: TGTGCCAGCAGCTTAGGGGTAGGAGATACGCAGTATTTT; cdr3_aa: CASSLGVGDTQYF
j_call: TRBJ1-2; clone_size: .; v_call: TRBV28; d_call: TRBD1; cdr3_nt: TGTGCCAGCAGTTTGAGGGGACAGGGGGACTGGTTACGGGGCTACACCTTC; cdr3_aa: CASSLRGQGDWLRGYTF
j_call: TRBJ1-5; clone_size: .; v_call: TRBV19; d_call: .; cdr3_nt: TGTGCCAGTAGTAATACGGCCAGCAATCAGCCCCAGCATTTT; cdr3_aa: CASSNTASNQPQHF
j_call: TRBJ2-3; clone_size: .; v_call: TRBV6-5; d_call: .; cdr3_nt: TGTGCCAGCAGTCTCAGACCGTTAGTCACAGATACGCAGTATTTT; cdr3_aa: CASSLRPLVTDTQYF
j_call: TRBJ1-4; clone_size: .; v_call: TRBV30; d_call: .; cdr3_nt: TGTGCCTGGAGCCTGAGCGAAAAACTGTTTTTT; cdr3_aa: CAWSLSEKLFF